This T cell receptor (beta chain) was documented in a study of monozygotic twins with cystic fibrosis. Background on the study: Libraries were built from 3 to 3.5 micrograms of fragmented DNA using about 16 PCR cycles. Study conclusions and caveats: Clonality was generally low (median around 0.01), higher in the most severe patients. In 13 of 16 pairs, V gene usage was closest to the co-twin's.

V was pared by 4 bases and J by 3 bases, with 16 bases between. The V gene's germline CDR1 is KGHSH and CDR2 LQKENI. The CDR3 extends over 16 amino acids. This clone was counted once. As yet, its antigen is unknown. Sequencing was performed with immunoSEQ multiplex PCR; in TCRdb, only in-frame clones are kept and a portion is missing. The table records 9,500 or so clones, 98% to 99% of them present only once. Source material: blood. This clonotype originated in a girl aged 2 to 10 with cystic fibrosis. The chain joins TRBV18 to TRBJ2-1; TRBD1 might be the D (6 bases). The CDR3 here is CASSRGPPANYNEQFF. CDR3 nucleotides: TGTGCCAGCTCACGGGGGCCCCCGGCGAACTACAATGAGCAGTTCTTC.